This note documents a single T cell receptor beta chain sequence. The sample is drawn from a study of blood T cell repertoires in COVID-19. The overall study: Some COVID-19 samples were acute and others convalescent; all came from the United States, Italy and Spain. T cells, B-cell-depleted T cells, or PBMCs provided the cDNA or gDNA that served as material.

Authors' methods: Estimation of nucleated cell counts relied on the amplification of reference gene primers. Profiling relied on immunoSEQ multiplex PCR, and the TCRdb table lists in-frame clones only, not all of them. From that table come the V and J calls and clone size; the DNA was used to work out D and trimming. The repertoire consists of some 300,000 clones, with 85% to 90% occurring once and the leading ten covering approximately 0.98%. Germline V gene sequence: CDR1 MNHEY, CDR2 SVGAGI. The CDR3 covers 14 residues. Trimming left V 5 bases short and J 0 bases short, with 10 bases between. The sequence was collected from a middle-aged woman with COVID-19, enrolled during active disease. Material for sequencing was peripheral blood. The rearrangement links TRBV6-5 to TRBJ1-2, with D possibly being TRBD1 (6 bases). CDR3 amino acids: CASSRTVSNYGYTF. The CDR3 DNA sequence: TGTGCCAGCAGTAGGACAGTTTCTAACTATGGCTACACCTTC.